This T cell receptor (beta chain) was profiled in a study of CD8+CD57+ T cells in acquired aplastic anemia. Germline assignment: CDR1 MGHDK and CDR2 SYGVNS. The CDR3 runs to 14 residues. Patients included in sequencing had previously demonstrated CD8+CD57+ cell expansion by flow cytometry. Severe acquired aplastic anemia was diagnosed in all patients. Profiling of TCR beta VDJ combinations and CDR3 sequences used genomic DNA as template. TCRdb recomputed calls from the reads with MiXCR, one row per CDR3 protein. The data hold about 220,000 distinct CDR3 sequences, with around 46% observed a single time. Regarding this clonotype: The junction differs from germline at one of its ends, possibly a read error.

Input material: sorted CD4+, CD8+, or CD8+CD57+ T cells (not recorded which) from PBMCs. The receptor's source is a human donor with aplastic anemia. The chain carries TRBV25-1 and TRBJ2-7; D not resolved. The CDR3 loop reads CASSEFRSSFEQYF. The CDR3 DNA reads as TGTGCCAGCAGTGAATTCAGGAGCTCCTTCGAGCAGTACTTC.